The 9 T cell receptor beta chains in this list originate from one sample, sequenced in a study of molecular identifiers for immune sequencing clone quantification (dated by TCRdb to 2017 to 2018). The protocol used for the library was PCR. TCRdb records Illumina HiSeq 4000 as the sequencer. In TCRdb, the public reads were trimmed at Q25 with fastp and aligned with MiXCR, with productive beta chains retained. Here each entry gathers all rows of one CDR3 protein and keeps the most common genes and DNA. The sample table holds around 460,000 distinct CDR3 sequences, of which 20% to 25% were seen once. The top ten constitute around 0.86% of the sample. Material: naive CD8+ T cells from blood, with Jurkat cell RNA spiked in. The cell subset or site label of this sample denotes: FACS-sorted CD8+CD4-CCR7+CD45RA+ naive T cells. The receptors shown here come from a human donor in good health. Some libraries in this study had Jurkat cell RNA spiked in.

This clonotype was picked up a small number of times. The J gene is TRBJ1-2, the V gene TRBV4-3; tentative D call: TRBD1 (6 bases). CDR3 length: 17 amino acids. Germline V gene lookup returns CDR1 LGHNA and CDR2 YSLEER. The V end lost 2 bases, the J end lost 0 bases, and 16 bases lay between the germline ends. This CDR3 reads CASSQKIAGTPNYGYTF. The CDR3 DNA sequence: TGCGCCAGCAGCCAAAAGATAGCCGGGACACCTAACTATGGCTACACCTTC.

This clonotype was counted a single time. The V call is TRBV10-3, the J call TRBJ2-4, with TRBD2 matching over 10 bases. In germline, CDR1 is ENHRY, CDR2 SYGVKD. V was pared by 6 bases and J by 11 bases, with 19 bases of the junction left unmatched. The CDR3 loop spans 17 amino acids. The CDR3: CAISADYLGLAARVQYF. CDR3 DNA: TGTGCCATCAGCGCAGATTATTTAGGACTAGCGGCTAGGGTTCAGTACTTC.

As for this clonotype: This clone may be a read error of a much larger clone one base away. V usage is TRBV6-5 and J usage is TRBJ1-2, with a weak D call TRBD1 (5 bases). The CDR3 is 14 residues long. The V gene's germline CDR1 is MNHEY and CDR2 SVGAGI. The DNA of the CDR3 is TGTGACAGCAGTTTATTTCCAGGGATGGATGGCTACACCTTC. Its translation is CDSSLFPGMDGYTF.

This clonotype came up a few times. The chain recombines TRBV14 with TRBJ1-2, with D perhaps TRBD1 (6 bases). Per germline, CDR1 SGHDN and CDR2 FVKESK. This CDR3 is 18 amino acids long. The V and J ends lost 0 bases and 8 bases respectively, with 25 bases between them. In nucleotides, the CDR3 is TGTGCCAGCAGCCAAGAAAGCCTACAGGGTGGGGGGAGTAACGGCTACACCTTC. As protein: CASSQESLQGGGSNGYTF. Based on the CDR3 plus reference TRBV14 and TRBJ1-2, the full variable domain is EAGVTQFPSHSVIEKGQTVTLRCDPISGHDNLYWYRRVMGKEIKFLLHFVKESKQDESGMPNNRFLAERTGGTYSTLKVQPAELEDSGVYFCASSQESLQGGGSNGYTFGSGTRLTVV.

Many counts were recorded for this clonotype. This sequence joins TRBV4-1 and TRBJ2-7, with D perhaps TRBD2 (5 bases). Germline V gene lookup returns CDR1 MGHRA and CDR2 YSYEKL. Trimming removed 4 bases from V and 7 bases from J, with 14 bases in between. The CDR3 sequence is 13 residues long. The CDR3 DNA reads TGCGCCAGCAGCCCCAGTCACGGGGAGGAGCAGTACTTC. Encoded protein: CASSPSHGEEQYF.

The chain uses TRBV9 and TRBJ2-3, with D maybe TRBD2 (7 bases). CDR1 and CDR2 (germline): SGDLS, YYNGEE. V shed 4 bases and J shed 4 bases, with 19 bases lying between them. This CDR3 has 16 amino acids. As DNA, the CDR3 is TGTGCCAGCAGCCCAGAGGGGGGAGGGCCCGCAGATACGCAGTATTTT. Protein sequence: CASSPEGGGPADTQYF.

This clonotype has a handful of counts. V gene TRBV30 combines with J gene TRBJ2-7, with a possible D match to TRBD2 (6 bases). Per the germline V gene, CDR1 is GTSNPN and CDR2 is SVGIG (reference sequence). Trimming took off 2 bases at V and 3 bases at J, with 17 bases between the two ends. The CDR3 length is 15 residues. CDR3 loop: CAWSPLGGGDYEQYF. The CDR3 DNA sequence: TGTGCCTGGAGTCCCCTCGGGGGAGGAGACTACGAGCAGTACTTC.

The chain links TRBV9 to TRBJ2-5, with 12 bases lining up with TRBD2. Trimming removed 3 bases from V and 0 bases from J; junction bases left unmatched: 3. The CDR3 sequence is 16 residues long. The germline V gene encodes CDR1 SGDLS and CDR2 YYNGEE. CDR3: CASSEGTSGYQETQYF. The CDR3 DNA reads TGTGCCAGCAGCGAAGGGACTAGCGGGTACCAAGAGACCCAGTACTTC.

This clonotype was recorded a few times. The chain links TRBV4-3 to TRBJ2-1, with D perhaps TRBD2 (5 bases). The CDR3 contains 13 residues. The V and J ends lost 0 bases and 8 bases respectively, with 8 bases between them. Germline loops: CDR1 LGHNA, CDR2 YSLEER. The chain's CDR3 is CASSQDLEDEQFF. The CDR3 nucleotides are TGCGCCAGCAGCCAAGATCTGGAGGATGAGCAGTTCTTC.